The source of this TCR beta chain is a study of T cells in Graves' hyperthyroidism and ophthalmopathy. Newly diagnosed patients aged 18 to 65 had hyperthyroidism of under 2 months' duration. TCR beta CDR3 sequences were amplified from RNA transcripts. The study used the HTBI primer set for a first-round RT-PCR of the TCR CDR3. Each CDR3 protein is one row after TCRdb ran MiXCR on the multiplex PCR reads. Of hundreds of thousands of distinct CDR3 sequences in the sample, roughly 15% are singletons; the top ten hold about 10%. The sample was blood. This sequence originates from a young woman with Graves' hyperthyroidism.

The DNA for the CDR3 is TGTGCCAGCAGCAAAGACAGATACGAGCAGTACTTC. Its translation is CASSKDRYEQYF. The rearrangement links TRBV5-5 to TRBJ2-7; a possible D gene is TRBD1 (5 bases). The germline gives CDR1 SGHKS, CDR2 YYEKEE (reference sequence). Trimming took 4 bases from V and 4 from J, leaving 9 bases between them. The CDR3 sequence is 12 residues long.